The 24 T cell receptor beta chains below come from one sample, sequenced in a study of blood T cell repertoires in COVID-19. Data came from immunoSEQ multiplex PCR; TCRdb stores just in-frame clones and leaves some out. Here the sample spans 300,000 or so clones, around 87% being singletons. The sample consisted of peripheral blood. These receptors were taken from a man in his forties or fifties with active or convalescent COVID-19.

This rearrangement joins TRBV7-2 to TRBJ2-4, with D possibly TRBD2 on 5 matching bases. The CDR3 contains 14 residues. V was shortened by 1 base and J by 8 bases, with 12 bases between the two germline ends. Germline CDR1 and CDR2: SGHTA and FQGNSA. The DNA for the CDR3 is TGTGCCAGCAGCTTAGGGTTTGACGGGGACATTCAGTACTTC. As protein: CASSLGFDGDIQYF. Complete variable domain (other parts from reference TRBV7-2 and TRBJ2-4): GAGVSQSPSNKVTEKGKDVELRCDPISGHTALYWYRQSLGQGLEFLIYFQGNSAPDKSGLPSDRFSAERTGGSVSTLTIQRTQQEDSAVYLCASSLGFDGDIQYFGAGTRLSVL.

The V call is TRBV27, the J call TRBJ1-2, with 7 nucleotides matching TRBD1. Trimming at V came to 2 bases and at J to 6 bases, leaving 3 bases not matched to a gene. The CDR3 contains 13 residues. CDR1 and CDR2 (germline): MNHEY, SMNVEV (reference sequence). CDR3 in DNA: TGTGCCAGCAGTTTAGAGGGGGCGGATGGCTACACCTTC. Amino acids: CASSLEGADGYTF.

The chain joins TRBV6-8 to TRBJ2-3, with TRBD1 identical over 9 bases. J lost 5 bases, V lost 7 bases, and 10 bases had no gene match. Germline V gene sequence: CDR1 MNHGY, CDR2 SAAAGT. The length of the CDR3 is 15 residues. CDR3 loop: CASNRDREQEDTQYF. CDR3 in DNA: TGTGCCAGCAATAGGGACAGGGAACAGGAAGATACGCAGTATTTT.

This chain connects TRBV19 to TRBJ2-7; TRBD1 is a possible D gene (6 bases). The CDR3 is 12 amino acids. The V gene lost 8 bases and the J gene lost 6 bases, with 14 bases spanning the gap. Germline CDR1 reads LNHDA; CDR2 reads SQIVND (reference sequence). The CDR3 loop is CASWQGRGEQYF. The CDR3, as DNA: TGTGCCAGTTGGCAGGGGCGTGGCGAGCAGTACTTC.

The chain employs TRBV28 and TRBJ1-5; D unresolved. CDR3 length equals 12 residues. Germline CDR1 and CDR2: MDHEN and SYDVKM. Trimming stripped 3 bases from V and 6 bases from J, with 6 bases between. This CDR3 reads CASSLHGQPQHF. CDR3 coding DNA: TGTGCCAGCAGTTTGCACGGTCAGCCCCAGCATTTT. Combining the CDR3 with reference TRBV28 and TRBJ1-5 gives the whole variable domain DVKVTQSSRYLVKRTGEKVFLECVQDMDHENMFWYRQDPGLGLRLIYFSYDVKMKEKGDIPEGYSVSREKKERFSLILESASTNQTSMYLCASSLHGQPQHFGDGTRLSIL.

The chain is built from TRBV3-1 (or the pseudogene TRBV3-2) and TRBJ2-5; tentatively, D is TRBD2 (7 bases). V lost 0 bases, J lost 2 bases, and 19 bases lay in between. Germline CDR1 is LGHDT and CDR2 is YNNKEL (reference sequence). CDR3 length: 18 residues. The CDR3 spells CASSQDPGEGGFQETQYF. In nucleotides, the CDR3 is TGTGCCAGCAGCCAAGATCCAGGGGAGGGGGGCTTTCAAGAGACCCAGTACTTC.

This clone appeared once. The chain combines TRBV15 with TRBJ2-2; the D gene is possibly TRBD2 (5 bases). The CDR3 is made up of 16 amino acids. Looked up from germline, CDR1 is LNHNV and CDR2 is YYDKDF (reference sequence). V gave up 3 bases and J gave up 0 bases, with 11 bases separating them. DNA of the CDR3: TGTGCCACCAGCAGGGGAGATAGCACGAACACCGGGGAGCTGTTTTTT. As protein: CATSRGDSTNTGELFF. Drawing the rest from reference TRBV15 and TRBJ2-2, the complete variable domain is DAMVIQNPRYQVTQFGKPVTLSCSQTLNHNVMYWYQQKSSQAPKLLFHYYDKDFNNEADTPDNFQSRRPNTSFCFLDIRSPGLGDTAMYLCATSRGDSTNTGELFFGEGSRLTVL.

The chain has TRBV24-1 and TRBJ2-1; TRBD1 matches at 9 bases. Unmatched junction bases numbered 5, after V lost 1 base and J lost 5 bases. CDR1 and CDR2 (germline): KGHDR, SFDVKD. CDR3 length: 16 amino acids. CDR3 residues: CATSDFSGTGNNEQFF. The CDR3 DNA is TGTGCCACCAGTGATTTTTCCGGGACAGGGAACAATGAGCAGTTCTTC.

This clone is a singleton in its sample. The V gene is TRBV2, the J gene TRBJ2-1; TRBD2 matches at 13 bases. There are 17 residues in the CDR3. V lost 6 bases, J lost 4 bases, and 9 bases stayed unmatched. From germline, CDR1 is SNHLY and CDR2 FYNNEI. The CDR3 nucleotides are TGTGCCAGCAGGGGAGGGACTAGCGGGATCGCGTACAATGAGCAGTTCTTC. Its protein is CASRGGTSGIAYNEQFF.

This chain connects TRBV28 to TRBJ1-3; TRBD1 might be the D (6 bases). The CDR3 has 15 amino acids. The germline gives CDR1 MDHEN, CDR2 SYDVKM. The V end was cut by 5 bases, the J end by 4 bases, with 15 bases between. DNA for the CDR3: TGTGCCAGCAGTCCAAGGGGGGGTTCAGGAAACACCATATATTTT. Its protein product is CASSPRGGSGNTIYF. Full variable domain (outside the CDR3, taken from reference TRBV28 and TRBJ1-3): DVKVTQSSRYLVKRTGEKVFLECVQDMDHENMFWYRQDPGLGLRLIYFSYDVKMKEKGDIPEGYSVSREKKERFSLILESASTNQTSMYLCASSPRGGSGNTIYFGEGSWLTVV.

This clone was seen just once. V usage is TRBV10-2 and J usage is TRBJ2-5; D might be TRBD2 (6 bases). CDR1 and CDR2 from the germline V gene are WSHSY and SAAADI. V dropped 6 bases and J dropped 5 bases, with 19 bases sitting between them. The CDR3 loop spans 15 amino acids. The CDR3 region has the DNA TGCGCCAGCAGGCGGCAAGGGGATGCGGGGGAGACCCAGTACTTC. Residues: CASRRQGDAGETQYF.

This clone was counted a single time. The rearrangement joins TRBV24-1 to TRBJ2-1; TRBD2 aligns across 14 bases. Germline V CDR1 and CDR2: KGHDR, SFDVKD. This CDR3 spans 16 amino acids. V gave up 3 bases and J gave up 8 bases; unmatched junction bases: 5. CDR3 in amino acids: CATSDAGLAGEDEQFF. The CDR3 DNA is TGTGCCACCAGTGATGCGGGACTAGCGGGAGAAGATGAGCAGTTCTTC.

This chain connects TRBV28 to TRBJ2-7; TRBD2 agrees at 9 bases. The length of the CDR3 is 14 residues. Germline V gives CDR1 MDHEN, CDR2 SYDVKM. The J segment lost 6 bases and the V segment lost 6 bases, leaving 9 bases of the junction unmatched. This CDR3 is CASSSSGGNGEQYF. The CDR3 region has the DNA TGTGCCAGCAGCTCCAGCGGGGGGAACGGCGAGCAGTACTTC.

The chain has TRBV7-2 and TRBJ1-1; D might be TRBD1 (6 bases). The CDR3 is made up of 13 amino acids. Trimming cost V 7 bases and J 11 bases, with 20 bases left between them. The germline V gene encodes CDR1 SGHTA and CDR2 FQGNSA. The CDR3 sequence: CASNSRGGARAFF. The CDR3 DNA reads TGTGCCAGCAACTCTCGAGGGGGGGCGAGGGCTTTCTTT.

The chain links TRBV28 to TRBJ2-2; 8 bases fit TRBD2. This CDR3 is 16 amino acids long. Per the germline V gene, CDR1 is MDHEN and CDR2 is SYDVKM. The V gene end was trimmed by 6 bases and the J gene end by 1 base; junction bases not matched to a gene: 7. The CDR3 DNA follows: TGTGCCAGCAGGACGGGAGGGAGGGGGAACACCGGGGAGCTGTTTTTT. Translating gives CASRTGGRGNTGELFF.

This clone was observed a few times. The chain recombines TRBV3-1 (or the pseudogene TRBV3-2) with TRBJ2-7, with TRBD2 identical over 11 bases. J lost 3 bases, V lost 5 bases, and 3 bases had no gene match. Germline values: CDR1 LGHDT, CDR2 YNNKEL (reference sequence). This CDR3 spans 14 amino acids. CDR3 nucleotide sequence: TGTGCCAGCAGCTTTAGCGGGAGGGTCTACGAGCAGTACTTC. It specifies CASSFSGRVYEQYF.

V is TRBV19 and J is TRBJ1-1; TRBD1 is a possible D gene (5 bases). The CDR3 is 16 residues long. The germline V gene encodes CDR1 LNHDA and CDR2 SQIVND (reference sequence). V was shortened by 6 bases and J by 1 base, with 18 bases between the two germline ends. This CDR3 reads CASRDTALGPNTEAFF. In DNA, the CDR3 is TGTGCCAGTAGGGACACAGCCCTAGGCCCGAACACTGAAGCTTTCTTT.

This clone was recorded a few times. The rearrangement links TRBV3-1 (or the pseudogene TRBV3-2) to TRBJ2-7, with TRBD2 identical over 9 bases. This CDR3 has 14 residues. From germline, CDR1 is LGHDT and CDR2 YNNKEL (reference sequence). Germline trimming cut 5 bases from V and 2 bases from J; bases unmatched to any gene: 4. CDR3 nucleotides: TGTGCCAGCAGCAGGAGCGGGGGGACCTACGAGCAGTACTTC. Encoded protein: CASSRSGGTYEQYF.

V usage is TRBV6-1 and J usage is TRBJ1-5; D unclear. CDR3 length: 15 residues. Germline V lookup: CDR1 MNHNS, CDR2 SASEGT. V was shortened by 2 bases and J by 4 bases, with 12 bases between the two germline ends. The CDR3 region is CASSESVLLNQPQHF. Here the CDR3 DNA reads TGTGCCAGCAGTGAATCGGTTCTCCTAAATCAGCCCCAGCATTTT.

The chain recombines TRBV28 with TRBJ1-1; a weak D match, TRBD1 (6 bases). Trimming cost V 7 bases and J 0 bases, with 12 bases left between them. Germline CDR1 MDHEN, CDR2 SYDVKM. This CDR3 is 14 amino acids long. CDR3 coding DNA: TGTGCCAGCACACCGGGACACCTGAACACTGAAGCTTTCTTT. Its translation is CASTPGHLNTEAFF.

V is TRBV14 and J is TRBJ2-7; 8 bases agree with TRBD2. Germline V CDR1 and CDR2: SGHDN, FVKESK. With 4 bases clipped from V and 6 bases from J, the junction kept 5 bases outside the gene matches. CDR3 length: 13 amino acids. The DNA of the CDR3 is TGTGCCAGCAGCCCCCTACGGGGGGGCGAGCAGTACTTC. Translating gives CASSPLRGGEQYF. Using reference TRBV14 and TRBJ2-7 for the parts outside the CDR3, the full variable domain is EAGVTQFPSHSVIEKGQTVTLRCDPISGHDNLYWYRRVMGKEIKFLLHFVKESKQDESGMPNNRFLAERTGGTYSTLKVQPAELEDSGVYFCASSPLRGGEQYFGPGTRLTVT.

V is TRBV27 and J is TRBJ2-7; D may correspond to TRBD1 or TRBD2 (12 bases each). The CDR3 extends over 22 amino acids. CDR1 is MNHEY and CDR2 is SMNVEV in the germline V gene (reference sequence). The V and J ends lost 6 bases and 4 bases respectively, with 40 bases between them. As DNA, the CDR3 is TGTGCCAGCAGCATGGGGACAGGGGGCCTGACTAGCGGGAGTAAGGCCCTATACGAGCAGTACTTC. It specifies CASSMGTGGLTSGSKALYEQYF.

This chain links TRBV30 with TRBJ1-4; D may be TRBD1 (6 bases). This CDR3 is built from 14 residues. V was trimmed by 2 bases and J by 5 bases, leaving 12 bases between them. Germline loops: CDR1 GTSNPN, CDR2 SVGIG (reference sequence). CDR3 DNA sequence: TGTGCCTGGAGTTTAGGGGGATTCAATGAAAAACTGTTTTTT. This sequence encodes CAWSLGGFNEKLFF.

V is TRBV9 and J is TRBJ1-1, with D possibly TRBD1 on 6 matching bases. Looked up from germline, CDR1 is SGDLS and CDR2 is YYNGEE. The CDR3 covers 14 residues. The V end was cut by 3 bases, the J end by 3 bases, with 12 bases between. The CDR3 loop is CASSATTGYTEAFF. CDR3 in DNA: TGTGCCAGCAGCGCGACTACAGGGTACACTGAAGCTTTCTTT.